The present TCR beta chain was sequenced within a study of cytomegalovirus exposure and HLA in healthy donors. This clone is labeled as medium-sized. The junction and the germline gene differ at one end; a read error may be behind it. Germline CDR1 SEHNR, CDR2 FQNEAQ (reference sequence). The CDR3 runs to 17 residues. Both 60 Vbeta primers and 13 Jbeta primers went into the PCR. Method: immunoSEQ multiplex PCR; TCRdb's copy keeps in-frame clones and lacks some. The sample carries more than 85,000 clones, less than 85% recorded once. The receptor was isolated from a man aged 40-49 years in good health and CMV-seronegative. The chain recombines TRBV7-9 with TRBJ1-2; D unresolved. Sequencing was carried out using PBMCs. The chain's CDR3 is CASTLAEDYIPGDGYTF. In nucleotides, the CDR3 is TGTGCCAGCACCTTAGCAGAGGACTACATCCCCGGAGATGGCTACACCTTC.